This TCR beta chain was sequenced in a study of cytomegalovirus exposure and HLA in healthy donors. Overall study context: From approximately 170 million T cells, an earlier analysis saw 110 million or so unique TCR beta sequences.

Both 60 Vbeta primers and 13 Jbeta primers went into the PCR. Method: immunoSEQ multiplex PCR; TCRdb's copy keeps in-frame clones and lacks some. The data show about 100,000 clones, 75% to 80% seen once. The ends were cut back, 5 bases at V and 5 bases at J, with 15 bases in the middle. This CDR3 region has 14 residues. CDR1 SGHTA and CDR2 FQGNSA come from the germline V gene. The material sequenced was PBMCs. This chain links TRBV7-2 with TRBJ1-2; no clear D gene. This receptor was obtained from a woman aged 40 to 55 in good health and CMV-seronegative. CDR3 in amino acids: CASSRMGSSYGYTF. CDR3 nucleotides: TGTGCCAGCAGCCGAATGGGGAGCTCTTATGGCTACACCTTC. Full variable domain (outside the CDR3, taken from reference TRBV7-2 and TRBJ1-2): GAGVSQSPSNKVTEKGKDVELRCDPISGHTALYWYRQSLGQGLEFLIYFQGNSAPDKSGLPSDRFSAERTGGSVSTLTIQRTQQEDSAVYLCASSRMGSSYGYTFGSGTRLTVV.